The present TCR beta chain was sequenced within a study of blood T cell repertoires in COVID-19. Original processing notes: The assay estimated nucleated cells by amplifying reference gene primers. Sequencing was performed with immunoSEQ multiplex PCR; in TCRdb, only in-frame clones are kept and a portion is missing. Clonal size and the V and J genes are those of that table, whereas D and trimming came from the DNA. The table lists tens of thousands of clones, 91% of them singletons. The germline V and J ends were trimmed by 7 bases and 3 bases, with 11 bases remaining between them. This CDR3 has 13 amino acids. Germline V lookup: CDR1 SGHRS, CDR2 YFSETQ.

Sample: peripheral blood. This chain connects TRBV5-1 to TRBJ1-5; possibly TRBD1 for D (6 bases). This sequence originates from a human donor in a cohort sampled during active COVID-19. CDR3 loop: CASSVGANQPQHF. CDR3 in DNA: TGCGCCAGCTCGGTGGGGGCCAATCAGCCCCAGCATTTT.